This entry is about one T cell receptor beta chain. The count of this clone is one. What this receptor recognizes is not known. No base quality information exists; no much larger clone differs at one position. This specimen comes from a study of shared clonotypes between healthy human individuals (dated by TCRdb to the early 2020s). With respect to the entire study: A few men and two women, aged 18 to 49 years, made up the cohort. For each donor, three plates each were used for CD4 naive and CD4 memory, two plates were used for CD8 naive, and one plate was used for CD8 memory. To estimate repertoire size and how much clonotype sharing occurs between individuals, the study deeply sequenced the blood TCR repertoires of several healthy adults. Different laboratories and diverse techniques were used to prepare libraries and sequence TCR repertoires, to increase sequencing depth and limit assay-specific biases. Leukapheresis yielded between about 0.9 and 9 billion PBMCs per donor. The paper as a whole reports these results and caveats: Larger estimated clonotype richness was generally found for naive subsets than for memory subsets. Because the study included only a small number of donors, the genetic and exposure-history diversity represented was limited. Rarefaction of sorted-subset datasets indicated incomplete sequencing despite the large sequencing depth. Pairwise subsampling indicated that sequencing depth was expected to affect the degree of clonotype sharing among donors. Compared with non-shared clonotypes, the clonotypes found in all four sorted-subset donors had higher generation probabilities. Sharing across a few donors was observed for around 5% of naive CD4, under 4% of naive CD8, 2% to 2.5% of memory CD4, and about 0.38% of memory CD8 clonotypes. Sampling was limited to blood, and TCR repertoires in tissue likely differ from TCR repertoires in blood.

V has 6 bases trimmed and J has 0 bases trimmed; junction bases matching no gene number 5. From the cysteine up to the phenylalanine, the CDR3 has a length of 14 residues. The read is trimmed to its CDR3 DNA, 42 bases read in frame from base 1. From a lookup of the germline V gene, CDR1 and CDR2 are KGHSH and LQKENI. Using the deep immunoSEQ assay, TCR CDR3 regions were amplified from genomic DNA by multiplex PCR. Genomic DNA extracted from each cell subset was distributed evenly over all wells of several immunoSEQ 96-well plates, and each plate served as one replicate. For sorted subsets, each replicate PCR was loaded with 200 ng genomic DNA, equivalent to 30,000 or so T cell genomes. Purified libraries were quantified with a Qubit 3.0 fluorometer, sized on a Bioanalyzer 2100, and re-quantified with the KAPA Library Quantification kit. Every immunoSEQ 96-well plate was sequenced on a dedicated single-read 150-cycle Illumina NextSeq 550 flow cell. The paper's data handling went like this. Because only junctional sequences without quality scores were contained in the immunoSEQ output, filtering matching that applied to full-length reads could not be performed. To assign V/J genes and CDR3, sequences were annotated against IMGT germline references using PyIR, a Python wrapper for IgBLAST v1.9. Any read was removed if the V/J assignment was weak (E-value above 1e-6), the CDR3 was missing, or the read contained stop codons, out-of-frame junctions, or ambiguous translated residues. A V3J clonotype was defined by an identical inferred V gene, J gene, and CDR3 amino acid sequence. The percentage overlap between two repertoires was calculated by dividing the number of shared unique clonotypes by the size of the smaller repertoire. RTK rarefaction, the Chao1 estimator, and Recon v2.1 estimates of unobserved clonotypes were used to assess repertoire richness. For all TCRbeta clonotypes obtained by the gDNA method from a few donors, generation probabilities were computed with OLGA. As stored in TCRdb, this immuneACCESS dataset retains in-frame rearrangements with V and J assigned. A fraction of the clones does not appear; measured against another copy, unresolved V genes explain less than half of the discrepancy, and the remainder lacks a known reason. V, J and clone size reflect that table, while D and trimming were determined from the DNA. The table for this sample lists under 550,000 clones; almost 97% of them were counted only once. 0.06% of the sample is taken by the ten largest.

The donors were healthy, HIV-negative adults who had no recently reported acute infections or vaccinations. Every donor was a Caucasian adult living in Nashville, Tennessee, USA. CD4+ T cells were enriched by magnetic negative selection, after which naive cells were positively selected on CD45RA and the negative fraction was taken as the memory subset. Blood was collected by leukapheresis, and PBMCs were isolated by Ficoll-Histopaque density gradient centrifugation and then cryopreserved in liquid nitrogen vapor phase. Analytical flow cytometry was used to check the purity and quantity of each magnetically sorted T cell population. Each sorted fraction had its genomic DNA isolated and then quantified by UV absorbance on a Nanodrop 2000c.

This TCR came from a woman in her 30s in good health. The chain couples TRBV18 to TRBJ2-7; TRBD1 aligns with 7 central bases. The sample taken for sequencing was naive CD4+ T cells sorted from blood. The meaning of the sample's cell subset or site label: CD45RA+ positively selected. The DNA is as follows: TGTGCCAGCTCGGGCCGGGACAGCTCCTACGAGCAGTACTTC. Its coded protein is CASSGRDSSYEQYF.